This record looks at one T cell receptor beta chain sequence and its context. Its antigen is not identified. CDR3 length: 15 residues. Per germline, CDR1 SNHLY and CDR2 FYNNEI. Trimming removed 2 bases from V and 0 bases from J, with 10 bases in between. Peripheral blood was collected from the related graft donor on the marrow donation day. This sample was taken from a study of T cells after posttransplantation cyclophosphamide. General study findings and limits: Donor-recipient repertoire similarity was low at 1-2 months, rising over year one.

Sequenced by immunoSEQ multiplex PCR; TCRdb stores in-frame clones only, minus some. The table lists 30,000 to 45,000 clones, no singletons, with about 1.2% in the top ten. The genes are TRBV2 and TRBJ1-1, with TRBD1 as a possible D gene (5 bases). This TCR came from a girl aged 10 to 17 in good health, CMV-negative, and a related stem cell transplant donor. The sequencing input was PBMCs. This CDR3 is CASSEQGSLNTEAFF. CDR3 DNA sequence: TGTGCCAGCAGTGAACAGGGCAGTCTGAACACTGAAGCTTTCTTT.